This TCR beta chain came from a study of identical twins. TCRdb used MiXCR to reprocess the 5' RACE reads, holding one entry per CDR3 protein. Altogether 700,000 to 950,000 distinct CDR3 sequences are present, roughly an eighth being singletons, with the ten largest covering roughly 1.5%. CDR1 and CDR2 (germline): MDHEN, SYDVKM. The CDR3 is 16 residues long. V lost 5 bases to trimming and J lost 6 bases, with 20 bases between them. This sample also appeared in a second study, on yellow fever vaccine responses in identical twins.

The sequencing sample was made of PBMCs. This TCR derives from a woman aged 18-30 years in good health. The rearrangement joins TRBV28 to TRBJ2-4; tentative D call: TRBD2 (5 bases). The CDR3 DNA is TGTGCCAGCAGTCCCGGCGGGTTTGGGTCCGGAAACATTCAGTACTTC. Translated: CASSPGGFGSGNIQYF. Together with reference TRBV28 and TRBJ2-4, the CDR3 gives the full variable domain: DVKVTQSSRYLVKRTGEKVFLECVQDMDHENMFWYRQDPGLGLRLIYFSYDVKMKEKGDIPEGYSVSREKKERFSLILESASTNQTSMYLCASSPGGFGSGNIQYFGAGTRLSVL.